Presented here are 4 T cell receptor beta chains from one specimen sequenced in a study of PD-1 blockade in classical Hodgkin lymphoma. Every patient was affected by relapse after autologous stem cell transplantation, while exposure to brentuximab vedotin was not uniform. Clones were read by immunoSEQ multiplex PCR, and TCRdb kept only the in-frame ones, dropping some. This sample carries approximately 89,000 clones, 75% to 90% of them seen once, and the ten largest clones take 12%. Source: peripheral blood mononuclear cells (PBMCs), taken at baseline. The receptors here all came from a human donor with classical Hodgkin lymphoma.

This chain connects TRBV19 to TRBJ2-1; TRBD2 matches 7 bases. Germline V gene lookup returns CDR1 LNHDA and CDR2 SQIVND (reference sequence). V gave up 5 bases and J gave up 2 bases; unmatched junction bases: 6. CDR3 size: 15 residues. The CDR3 here is CASSFISGPYNEQFF. The CDR3 DNA reads as TGTGCCAGTAGTTTCATTAGCGGGCCCTACAATGAGCAGTTCTTC.

This clone was picked up a small number of times. The gene calls are TRBV7-6 and TRBJ2-1, with TRBD2 matching over 11 bases. CDR3 size: 15 residues. The germline gives CDR1 SGHVS, CDR2 FNYEAQ. The V and J ends lost 5 bases and 7 bases, in that order; junction bases with no gene match: 7. The CDR3 spells CASSPLAGATNEQFF. Written as DNA, the CDR3 is TGTGCCAGCAGCCCACTAGCGGGAGCGACTAATGAGCAGTTCTTC. Based on the CDR3 plus reference TRBV7-6 and TRBJ2-1, the full variable domain is GAGVSQSPRYKVTKRGQDVALRCDPISGHVSLYWYRQALGQGPEFLTYFNYEAQQDKSGLPNDRFSAERPEGSISTLTIQRTEQRDSAMYRCASSPLAGATNEQFFGPGTRLTVL.

The chain is built from TRBV6-5 and TRBJ2-3, with 10 bases aligning to TRBD1. This CDR3 has 15 residues. V dropped 4 bases and J dropped 8; count of bases not matched to a gene: 9. The germline V gene encodes CDR1 MNHEY and CDR2 SVGAGI. CDR3 loop: CASSSTGGEWGTQYF. In DNA form, the CDR3 reads TGTGCCAGCAGTTCGACAGGGGGCGAGTGGGGTACGCAGTATTTT.

The genes are TRBV2 and TRBJ1-1; D gene unclear. V was shortened by 0 bases and J by 2 bases, with 10 bases between the two germline ends. The length of the CDR3 is 15 residues. The germline CDR1 and CDR2 sequences are SNHLY and FYNNEI. CDR3 nucleotides: TGTGCCAGCAGTGAAGCAATATTCCTAAACACTGAAGCTTTCTTT. Encoded protein: CASSEAIFLNTEAFF.